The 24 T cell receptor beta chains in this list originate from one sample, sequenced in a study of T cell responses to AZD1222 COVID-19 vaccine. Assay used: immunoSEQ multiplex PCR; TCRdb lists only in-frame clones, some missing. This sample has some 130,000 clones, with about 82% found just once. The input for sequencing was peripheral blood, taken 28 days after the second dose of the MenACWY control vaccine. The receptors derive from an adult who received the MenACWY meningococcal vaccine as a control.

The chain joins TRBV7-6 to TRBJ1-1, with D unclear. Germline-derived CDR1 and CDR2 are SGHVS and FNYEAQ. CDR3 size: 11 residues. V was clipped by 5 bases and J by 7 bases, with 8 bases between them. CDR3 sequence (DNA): TGTGCCAGCAGCCCCTTACTTGAAGCTTTCTTT. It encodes CASSPLLEAFF.

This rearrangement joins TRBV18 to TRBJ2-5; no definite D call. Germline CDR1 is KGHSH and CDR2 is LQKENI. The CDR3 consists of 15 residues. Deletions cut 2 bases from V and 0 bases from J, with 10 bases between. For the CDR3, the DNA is TGTGCCAGCTCACCATGGCTGCGCGACCAAGAGACCCAGTACTTC. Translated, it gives CASSPWLRDQETQYF.

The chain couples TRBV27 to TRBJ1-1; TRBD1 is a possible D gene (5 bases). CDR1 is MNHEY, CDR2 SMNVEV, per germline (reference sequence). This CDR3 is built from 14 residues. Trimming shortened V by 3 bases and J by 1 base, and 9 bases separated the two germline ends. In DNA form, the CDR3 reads TGTGCCAGCAGTTTGTACAGGAGGAACACTGAAGCTTTCTTT. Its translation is CASSLYRRNTEAFF.

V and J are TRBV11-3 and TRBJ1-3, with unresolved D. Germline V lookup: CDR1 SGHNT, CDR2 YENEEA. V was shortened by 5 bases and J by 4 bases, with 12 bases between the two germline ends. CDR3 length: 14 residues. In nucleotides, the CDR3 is TGTGCCAGCAGCCTATGGGAGCTAGGAAACACCATATATTTT. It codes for CASSLWELGNTIYF. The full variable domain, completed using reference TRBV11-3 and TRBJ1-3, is EAGVVQSPRYKIIEKKQPVAFWCNPISGHNTLYWYLQNLGQGPELLIRYENEEAVDDSQLPKDRFSAERLKGVDSTLKIQPAELGDSAVYLCASSLWELGNTIYFGEGSWLTVV.

The CDR3 loop is CASSQERTVGNTIYF. CDR3 bases: TGTGCCAGCAGCCAAGAACGGACAGTTGGAAACACCATATATTTT. V and J are TRBV4-2 and TRBJ1-3; the D gene is possibly TRBD1 (6 bases). The V end lost 0 bases, the J end lost 3 bases, and 9 bases lay between the germline ends. CDR1 is LGHNA and CDR2 is YNFKEQ in the germline V gene. The length of the CDR3 is 15 residues.

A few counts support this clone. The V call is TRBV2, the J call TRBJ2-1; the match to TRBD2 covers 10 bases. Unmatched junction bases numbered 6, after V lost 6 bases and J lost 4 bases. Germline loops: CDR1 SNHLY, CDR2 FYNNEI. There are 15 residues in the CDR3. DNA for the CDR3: TGTGCCAGCAGCGATGCTAGCGGGAGTTACAATGAGCAGTTCTTC. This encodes CASSDASGSYNEQFF.

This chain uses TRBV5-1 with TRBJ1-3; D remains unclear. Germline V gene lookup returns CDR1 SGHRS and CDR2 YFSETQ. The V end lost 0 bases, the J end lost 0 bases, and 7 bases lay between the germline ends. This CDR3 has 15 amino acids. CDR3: CASSLDGNSGNTIYF. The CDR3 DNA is TGCGCCAGCAGCTTGGACGGGAACTCTGGAAACACCATATATTTT.

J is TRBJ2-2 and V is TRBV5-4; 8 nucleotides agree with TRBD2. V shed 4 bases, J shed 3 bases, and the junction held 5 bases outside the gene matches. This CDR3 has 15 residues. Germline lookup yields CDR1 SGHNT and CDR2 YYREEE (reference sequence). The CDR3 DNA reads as TGTGCCAGCAGCCGGGGGGGTAAGGACACCGGGGAGCTGTTTTTT. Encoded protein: CASSRGGKDTGELFF.

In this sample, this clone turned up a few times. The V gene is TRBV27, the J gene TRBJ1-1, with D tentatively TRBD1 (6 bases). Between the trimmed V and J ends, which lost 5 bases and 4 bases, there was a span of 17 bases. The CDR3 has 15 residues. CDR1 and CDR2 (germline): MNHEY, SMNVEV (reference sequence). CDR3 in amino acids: CASSPRGGRGTEAFF. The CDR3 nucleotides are TGTGCCAGCAGTCCCCGGGGGGGCCGAGGCACTGAAGCTTTCTTT.

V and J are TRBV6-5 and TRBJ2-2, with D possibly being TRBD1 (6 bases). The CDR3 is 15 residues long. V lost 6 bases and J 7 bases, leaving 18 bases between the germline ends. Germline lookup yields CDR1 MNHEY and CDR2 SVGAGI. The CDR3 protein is CASSSHRTASGELFF. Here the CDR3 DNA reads TGTGCCAGCAGCTCCCACCGGACAGCGAGCGGGGAGCTGTTTTTT.

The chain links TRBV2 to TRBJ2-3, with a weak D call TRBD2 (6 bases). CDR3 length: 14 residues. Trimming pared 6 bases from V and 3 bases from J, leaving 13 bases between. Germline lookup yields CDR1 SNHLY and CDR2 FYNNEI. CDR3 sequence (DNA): TGTGCCAGCAGCAGACTAGTAAGGACAGATACGCAGTATTTT. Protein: CASSRLVRTDTQYF.

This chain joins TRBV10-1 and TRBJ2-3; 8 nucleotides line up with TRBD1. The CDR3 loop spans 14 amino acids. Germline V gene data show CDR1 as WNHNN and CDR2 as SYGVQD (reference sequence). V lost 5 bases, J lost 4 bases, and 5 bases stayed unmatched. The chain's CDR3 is CASSPGQAPDTQYF. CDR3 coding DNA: TGCGCCAGCAGTCCGGGACAGGCACCAGATACGCAGTATTTT.

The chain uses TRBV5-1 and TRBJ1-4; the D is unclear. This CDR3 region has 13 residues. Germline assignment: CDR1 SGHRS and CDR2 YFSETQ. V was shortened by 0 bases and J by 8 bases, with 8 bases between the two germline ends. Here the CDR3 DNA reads TGCGCCAGCAGCTTGGGGAGAGGGGAAAAACTGTTTTTT. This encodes CASSLGRGEKLFF.

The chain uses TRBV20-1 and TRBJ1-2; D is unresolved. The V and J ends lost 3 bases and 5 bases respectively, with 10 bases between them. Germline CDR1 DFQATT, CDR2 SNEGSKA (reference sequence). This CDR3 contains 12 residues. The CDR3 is CSASGLPYGYTF. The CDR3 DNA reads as TGCAGTGCTAGTGGGCTGCCTTATGGCTACACCTTC.

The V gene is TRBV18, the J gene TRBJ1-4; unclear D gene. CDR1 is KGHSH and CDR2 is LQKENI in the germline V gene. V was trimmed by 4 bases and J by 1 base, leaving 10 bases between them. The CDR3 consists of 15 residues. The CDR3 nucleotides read TGTGCCAGCTCACGAAACAGCGGAACTAATGAAAAACTGTTTTTT. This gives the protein CASSRNSGTNEKLFF.

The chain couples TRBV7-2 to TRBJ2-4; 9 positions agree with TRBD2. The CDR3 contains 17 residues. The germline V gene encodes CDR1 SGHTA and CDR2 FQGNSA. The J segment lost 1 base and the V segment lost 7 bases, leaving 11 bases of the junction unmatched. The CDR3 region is CASTARRGGAAKNIQYF. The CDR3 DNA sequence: TGTGCCAGCACCGCCCGGCGGGGGGGGGCGGCCAAAAACATTCAGTACTTC. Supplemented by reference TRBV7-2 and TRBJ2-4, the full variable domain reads GAGVSQSPSNKVTEKGKDVELRCDPISGHTALYWYRQSLGQGLEFLIYFQGNSAPDKSGLPSDRFSAERTGGSVSTLTIQRTQQEDSAVYLCASTARRGGAAKNIQYFGAGTRLSVL.

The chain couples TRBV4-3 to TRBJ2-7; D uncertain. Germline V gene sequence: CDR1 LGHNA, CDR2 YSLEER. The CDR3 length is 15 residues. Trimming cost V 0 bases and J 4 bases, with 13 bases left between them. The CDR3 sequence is CASSQDRVGMYEQYF. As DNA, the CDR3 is TGCGCCAGCAGCCAAGATCGGGTGGGGATGTACGAGCAGTACTTC.

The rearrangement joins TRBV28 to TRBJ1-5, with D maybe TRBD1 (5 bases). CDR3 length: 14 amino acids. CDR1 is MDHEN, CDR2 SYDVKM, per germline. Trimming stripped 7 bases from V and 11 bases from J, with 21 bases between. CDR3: CASTTGTGISTQHF. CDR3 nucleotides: TGTGCCAGCACTACCGGGACGGGCATCTCGACCCAGCATTTT.

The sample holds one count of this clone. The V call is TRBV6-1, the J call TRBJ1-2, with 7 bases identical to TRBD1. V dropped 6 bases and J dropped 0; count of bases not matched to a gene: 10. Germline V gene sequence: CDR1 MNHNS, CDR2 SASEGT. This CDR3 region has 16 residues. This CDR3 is CASRELRGRTNYGYTF. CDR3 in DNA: TGTGCCAGCAGGGAACTGAGGGGGCGGACTAACTATGGCTACACCTTC.

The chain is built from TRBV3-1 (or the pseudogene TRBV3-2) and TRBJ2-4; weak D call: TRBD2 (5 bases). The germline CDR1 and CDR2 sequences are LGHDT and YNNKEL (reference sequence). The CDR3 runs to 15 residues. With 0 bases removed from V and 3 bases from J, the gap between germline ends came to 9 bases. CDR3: CASSQEPGVKNIQYF. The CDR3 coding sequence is TGTGCCAGCAGCCAAGAACCCGGGGTCAAAAACATTCAGTACTTC.

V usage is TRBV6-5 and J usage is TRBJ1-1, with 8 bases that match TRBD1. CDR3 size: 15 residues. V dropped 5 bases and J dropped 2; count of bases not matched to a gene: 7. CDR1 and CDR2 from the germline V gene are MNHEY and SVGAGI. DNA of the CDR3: TGTGCCAGCAGTCCCCGGACAGGGCTTAACACTGAAGCTTTCTTT. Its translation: CASSPRTGLNTEAFF.

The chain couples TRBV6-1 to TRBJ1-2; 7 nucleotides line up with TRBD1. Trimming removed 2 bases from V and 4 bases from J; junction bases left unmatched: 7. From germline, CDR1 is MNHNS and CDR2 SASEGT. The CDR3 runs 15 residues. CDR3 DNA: TGTGCCAGCAGTGAACTAGGGGGCATTGGCTATGGCTACACCTTC. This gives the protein CASSELGGIGYGYTF.

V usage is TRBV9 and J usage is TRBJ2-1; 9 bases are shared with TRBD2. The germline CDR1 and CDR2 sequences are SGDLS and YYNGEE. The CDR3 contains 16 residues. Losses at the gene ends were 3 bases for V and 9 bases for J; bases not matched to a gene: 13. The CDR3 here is CASSAQLAGHLGEQFF. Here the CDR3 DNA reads TGTGCCAGCAGCGCACAGCTAGCGGGGCACCTCGGTGAGCAGTTCTTC.

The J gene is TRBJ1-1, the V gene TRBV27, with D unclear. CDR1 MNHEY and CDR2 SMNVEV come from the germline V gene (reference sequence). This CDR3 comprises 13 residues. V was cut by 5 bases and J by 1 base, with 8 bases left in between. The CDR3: CASSLFGNTEAFF. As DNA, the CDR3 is TGTGCCAGCAGTCTCTTTGGGAACACTGAAGCTTTCTTT.